This T cell receptor beta chain was documented in a study of molecular identifiers for immune sequencing clone quantification. There are a few counts of this clonotype. What it binds is unknown. A CD8+CD4-CCR7+CD45RA+ phenotype served as the sorting definition for naive CD8 T cells. The CDR3 runs 14 residues. V lost 0 bases and J 1 base, leaving 6 bases between the germline ends. Germline V gene sequence: CDR1 KGHSY, CDR2 FQNENV. Generation of bulk TCR libraries relied on previously described methods and listed TCR primers. Using its own MiXCR run on the PCR reads, TCRdb lists one record per CDR3 protein. The sample consists of around 470,000 distinct CDR3 sequences, under 30% of them appearing once. Whole-study results and caveats: Barcode collisions between identical TCR molecules could shrink estimates of highly expanded clone sizes. More than 97% of effector molecules, versus under 1% of naive-cell molecules, belonged to clones above 20 RNA copies.

The sequence came from a human donor in good health. Some libraries in this study had Jurkat cell RNA spiked in. The sequencing input was naive CD8+ T cells from blood, with Jurkat cell RNA spiked in. Subset described: FACS-sorted CD8+CD4-CCR7+CD45RA+ naive T cells. V usage is TRBV16 and J usage is TRBJ2-5; D gene unclear. The CDR3 is CASSQSTTQETQYF. The CDR3 nucleotides are TGTGCCAGCAGCCAATCAACAACCCAAGAGACCCAGTACTTC.